This T cell receptor (beta chain) is from a study of regulatory T cells in long-lasting Graves disease. CDR1 is LNHDA, CDR2 SQIVND, per germline (reference sequence). The CDR3 runs 16 residues. The ends lost 2 bases at V and 4 bases at J; junction bases unmatched: 8. Described time point: persistent/refractory GD, antithyroid drugs over 5 years with positive TRAb. The TCR library was made from RNA that had been extracted from PBMCs in TRIzol. With regard to this clonotype: Its target is unknown.

Notes on the study in general: Graves' patients with persistent disease showed TCR diversity lower than patients newly diagnosed. Persistent disease was characterized by preferential usage of TRBV28, TRBJ1-2 and TRBJ2-5.

Construction of the TCR beta libraries employed iRepertoire HTBI primers in conjunction with Arm-PCR of CDR3 regions. TCRdb passed the multiplex PCR reads through MiXCR, listing each CDR3 protein once. Among almost 350,000 distinct CDR3 sequences listed, about 20% were seen once. The sample in question was peripheral blood mononuclear cells (PBMCs), obtained when the disease was refractory, from a patient treated with antithyroid drugs. The receptor's source is a female donor with Graves disease. The chain couples TRBV19 to TRBJ2-5, with 9 bases lining up with TRBD2. CDR3 nucleotides: TGTGCCAGTAGTATACGTAGCGGGGGTGTAGCAGAGACCCAGTACTTC. This encodes CASSIRSGGVAETQYF.